The rows below give T cell receptor beta chains drawn from one sample of a study of blood T cell repertoires in COVID-19. Assay used: immunoSEQ multiplex PCR; TCRdb lists only in-frame clones, some missing. The repertoire holds some 80,000 clones, with around nine tenths as singletons. Sequencing used peripheral blood. Receptors were obtained from a man aged 45-65 years with active or convalescent COVID-19. CDR3s include the opening cysteine and the closing phenylalanine or tryptophan. Fields, in order: clone size, V gene, D gene, J gene, CDR3 DNA, CDR3 protein. The D gene is left open where the match is weak. Size is stated for part of the rows, as once, few or many counts, or as a class when the clone is expanded.

-,TRBV6-5,-,TRBJ1-3,TGTGCCAGCAGTTACAGTTCCGGGGGAAACACCATATATTTT,CASSYSSGGNTIYF
once,TRBV19,TRBD1,TRBJ2-3,TGTGCCAGTAGTGCTACATCCCGGGACAGCCCCCCAGATACGCAGTATTTT,CASSATSRDSPPDTQYF
-,TRBV28,-,TRBJ1-4,TGTGCCAGCAGTTTGATAGGGGCAACTGAAAAACTGTTTTTT,CASSLIGATEKLFF
-,TRBV28,TRBD2,TRBJ2-5,TGTGCCAGCAGTGGACACCTAGCGGGGGAACAAGAGACCCAGTACTTC,CASSGHLAGEQETQYF
-,TRBV3-1/TRBV3-2,-,TRBJ2-4,TGTGCCAGCAGCCAAGATGTTGGGGGGAGGGCCAAAAACATTCAGTACTTC,CASSQDVGGRAKNIQYF
few,TRBV29-1,TRBD1,TRBJ1-2,TGCAGCGTCCTCCCCCCGCTGACAGGGGTGGGTGGCTACACCTTC,CSVLPPLTGVGGYTF
-,TRBV7-9,-,TRBJ2-1,TGTGCCAACTTGCCGCAGACAGCATACAATGAGCAGTTCTTC,CANLPQTAYNEQFF
-,TRBV29-1,-,TRBJ1-2,TGCAGCGTTGAAAGTATGACGGGCTATGGCTACACCTTC,CSVESMTGYGYTF
-,TRBV4-2,-,TRBJ2-3,TGTGCCAGCAGCCAGGGGACTGCCACAGATACGCAGTATTTT,CASSQGTATDTQYF
-,TRBV11-2,-,TRBJ1-6,TGTGCCAGCAGCCCGGGGTCGTTCTATAATTCACCCCTCCACTTT,CASSPGSFYNSPLHF
once,TRBV5-1,TRBD2,TRBJ2-3,TGCGCCAGCAGCACGGGGGGGCCTGGGGATACGCAGTATTTT,CASSTGGPGDTQYF
once,TRBV19,TRBD1,TRBJ1-2,TGTGCCAGCGGACAGGGGGCGCCTGGCTACACCTTC,CASGQGAPGYTF
-,TRBV7-6,-,TRBJ2-1,TGTGCCAGCAGCCTCGGACAGGGAGGGTACAATGAGCAGTTCTTC,CASSLGQGGYNEQFF
-,TRBV15,TRBD1,TRBJ1-4,TGTGCCACCAGGGGTGGACAGGGCTATAATGAAAAACTGTTTTTT,CATRGGQGYNEKLFF
-,TRBV2,TRBD1,TRBJ1-6,TGTGCCAGGGGGAAGGGCCAGGGGGATTTTTCACCCCTCCACTTT,CARGKGQGDFSPLHF
-,TRBV2,-,TRBJ2-5,TGTGCCAACCCGACTAGTCCTTCACAAGAGACCCAGTACTTC,CANPTSPSQETQYF
-,TRBV12-3/TRBV12-4,-,TRBJ1-6,TGTGCCAGCAGTATCACAGGAAATTCACCCCTCCACTTT,CASSITGNSPLHF
-,TRBV19,TRBD2,TRBJ2-5,TGTGCCAGTCGCACTAGCGGGGGAGCCCAAGAGACCCAGTACTTC,CASRTSGGAQETQYF
-,TRBV5-1,-,TRBJ2-5,TGCGCCAGCAGCTTAAACAGGGTAGGACAAGAGACCCAGTACTTC,CASSLNRVGQETQYF
-,TRBV5-1,TRBD1,TRBJ2-7,TGCGCCAGCAGCGACGCCACAGGGGGCGAGCAGTACTTC,CASSDATGGEQYF
-,TRBV3-1/TRBV3-2,-,TRBJ2-1,TGTGCCAGCAGCCAAGGGAGGGGGGGGCGGATCAGTGAGCAGTTCTTC,CASSQGRGGRISEQFF
-,TRBV7-9,-,TRBJ1-1,TGTGCCAGCAGCCTTTTGACAGTTTCGAACACTGAAGCTTTCTTT,CASSLLTVSNTEAFF
-,TRBV5-1,TRBD2,TRBJ2-2,TGCGCCAGCAGCTTGCGGGGGGGGGATCCCCGGGAGCTGTTTTTT,CASSLRGGDPRELFF
-,TRBV5-4,-,TRBJ2-3,TGTGCCAGCAGCTTGGGAGGAGGCCTCATGTCAGATACGCAGTATTTT,CASSLGGGLMSDTQYF
-,TRBV2,-,TRBJ2-2,TGTGCCAGCAGTAGGACAGCTTCGTCCACCGGGGAGCTGTTTTTT,CASSRTASSTGELFF
-,TRBV7-2,TRBD1,TRBJ2-5,TGTGCCAGCAGCAACCGACAGGGGGCTGGGGGGGAGACCCAGTACTTC,CASSNRQGAGGETQYF
-,TRBV27,-,TRBJ2-5,TGTGCCAGCAGTTTATCTGGGTGGAGGGAAGAGACCCAGTACTTC,CASSLSGWREETQYF
-,TRBV7-8,-,TRBJ2-7,TGTGCCACCCGAGACAGATTATTTGGCTCCTACGAGCAGTACTTC,CATRDRLFGSYEQYF
-,TRBV10-3,-,TRBJ2-7,TGTGCCATCAGTGAAGCCCCCGCGGCGCAGTACTTC,CAISEAPAAQYF
few,TRBV6-2/TRBV6-3,TRBD2,TRBJ2-7,TGTGCCAGCAGCAAAAAAGGGATCGGGACTACGATTATCTACGAGCAGTACTTC,CASSKKGIGTTIIYEQYF
-,TRBV3-1/TRBV3-2,-,TRBJ1-2,TGTGCCAGCAGCCAAGAGGGCGGGGGAGGTGGCTACACCTTC,CASSQEGGGGGYTF
-,TRBV9,TRBD1,TRBJ1-6,TGTGCCAGCAGCCCGGACAGGGGGTATAATTCACCCCTCCACTTT,CASSPDRGYNSPLHF
-,TRBV28,TRBD1,TRBJ1-4,TGTGCCAGCAGTTTCGGGACAGGGGGCGTGGGGGATGTTGGAAAACTGTTTTTT,CASSFGTGGVGDVGKLFF
-,TRBV6-2/TRBV6-3,TRBD2,TRBJ2-2,TGTGCCAGCAGTCGGTTTAGCGGGGGGGCCAACACCGGGGAGCTGTTTTTT,CASSRFSGGANTGELFF
-,TRBV11-2,TRBD1,TRBJ1-1,TGTGCCAGCAGGGGAGGGACAGGGGGTTACACTGAAGCTTTCTTT,CASRGGTGGYTEAFF
few,TRBV7-9,TRBD1,TRBJ1-6,TGTGCCAGCAGCCCTATCCCCCAGGGGGCGGGTAATTCACCCCTCCACTTT,CASSPIPQGAGNSPLHF
-,TRBV19,-,TRBJ1-4,TGTGCCAGTAGTATCCGGGAAAAACTGTTTTTT,CASSIREKLFF
-,TRBV15,-,TRBJ2-5,TGTGCCACCAGCAGAGAGAGGACTACGGTCGCGGAGACCCAGTACTTC,CATSRERTTVAETQYF
once,TRBV19,TRBD1,TRBJ2-7,TGTGCCAGTAGCCGGCTCGGACAGGGGGCTTACGAGCAGTACTTC,CASSRLGQGAYEQYF